This TCR beta chain originates from a study of tumor-infiltrating lymphocytes in primary liver carcinoma. Study in general: Those enrolled were patients of both sexes, who were aged 30 to 69 years. Staging of the tumors gave T1-T3 N0M0, with widths of about 4 to 10 cm. Notes on the study in general: Top-250-clone fractions were significantly higher in tumors than in blood (p = 0.039).

The blood RNA (from unsorted whole blood) was obtained, and germline DNA was also extracted. A constant-region primer primed TCR beta cDNA synthesis from 500 to 550 ng of total RNA. Three nested multiplex PCR rounds, a slightly modified ARM-PCR method, built the TCR beta libraries. Two initial PCR rounds of around 9 cycles each paired TRBV1-TRBV30 forward primers with a C-beta reverse primer. TCRdb itself ran the multiplex PCR reads through MiXCR, one entry per CDR3 protein. The repertoire holds some 320,000 distinct CDR3 sequences, with 65% as singletons. To note about this clonotype: The antigen is not known.

This CDR3 region has 14 residues. Trimming took 4 bases from V and 8 from J, leaving 16 bases between them. Germline loops: CDR1 ENHRY, CDR2 SYGVKD. The rearrangement joins TRBV10-3 to TRBJ2-3, with no clear D. The TCR originated in a man aged 40-55 years with primary liver carcinoma and hepatitis B virus infection. The sample consisted of peripheral blood. CDR3 nucleotide sequence: TGTGCCATCAGTGTAACGACCTACACCGGTACGCAGTATTTT. It specifies CAISVTTYTGTQYF.